The entry below gives a single T cell receptor beta chain sequence along with its context. Its specificity is not known. Here immunoSEQ multiplex PCR was the method, and the copy in TCRdb shows in-frame clones only, minus some. In the table there are just over 200,000 clones, 70% to 75% of which are singletons. This CDR3 region has 15 residues. Germline trimming cut 5 bases from V and 5 bases from J; bases unmatched to any gene: 7. The V gene's germline CDR1 is SGHAT and CDR2 FQNNGV. This sample stems from a study of cytotoxic CD8 clonotypes in ibrutinib-treated CLL. Study findings and constraints: The clonality rise at ibrutinib response reflected private clonotype expansion.

The TCR originated in a human donor with chronic lymphocytic leukemia. The rearrangement joins TRBV11-2 to TRBJ2-7; the match to TRBD1 covers 12 bases. The material sequenced was PBMCs, taken after 12 months of ibrutinib treatment. CDR3 nucleotides: TGTGCCAGCAGCCCAACCGGGACAGGGGGCGACGAGCAGTACTTC. Amino acid sequence: CASSPTGTGGDEQYF.